What follows are 17 T cell receptor beta chains derived from one specimen sequenced in a study of blood T cell repertoires in COVID-19. The protocol was immunoSEQ multiplex PCR, while the TCRdb copy is restricted to in-frame clones and leaves out a portion. The sample has about 340,000 clones; 80% to 95% are singletons. The sample was PBMCs or T cells enriched from blood (not recorded which). The receptors were sampled from a woman aged 25 to 39 who had recovered from COVID-19.

This clone was seen only once. V usage is TRBV28 and J usage is TRBJ1-2; 7 nucleotides line up with TRBD1. V was pared by 6 bases and J by 0 bases, with 7 bases of the junction left unmatched. The CDR3 has 15 amino acids. Germline CDR1 is MDHEN and CDR2 is SYDVKM. CDR3 sequence reads: CASSSGTEANYGYTF. The DNA of the CDR3 is TGTGCCAGCAGCTCCGGGACAGAAGCTAACTATGGCTACACCTTC.

CDR3 in amino acids: CASSQVGGMDTDTQYF. The CDR3 bases are TGTGCCAGCAGCCAAGTAGGCGGGATGGACACAGATACGCAGTATTTT. This chain joins TRBV4-2 and TRBJ2-3; D may be TRBD2 (6 bases). The CDR3 extends over 16 amino acids. Looked up from germline, CDR1 is LGHNA and CDR2 is YNFKEQ. V lost 1 base and J lost 2, with 13 bases in between.

The CDR3: CASSRLKDRPPTF. CDR3 DNA sequence: TGTGCCAGCAGCCGACTTAAGGACAGGCCCCCCACCTTC. V and J are TRBV6-2 or TRBV6-3 and TRBJ1-2; 7 bases agree with TRBD1. This CDR3 has 13 amino acids. V was pared by 6 bases and J by 13 bases, with 14 bases of the junction left unmatched. Germline V gene sequence: CDR1 MNHEY, CDR2 SVGEGT.

The V call is TRBV7-3, the J call TRBJ2-1, with a possible D match to TRBD2 (6 bases). V dropped 1 base and J dropped 4 bases, with 8 bases sitting between them. The length of the CDR3 is 14 residues. Germline lookup yields CDR1 SGHTA and CDR2 FQGTGA. The CDR3 sequence: CASSLRTTYNEQFF. DNA for the CDR3: TGTGCCAGCAGCTTAAGGACTACGTACAATGAGCAGTTCTTC.

The CDR3 region has the DNA TGTGCCAGCAGCTTAGATTCCGGGACAGGGACTATATTGGATACGCAGTATTTT. As protein: CASSLDSGTGTILDTQYF. The chain combines TRBV11-3 with TRBJ2-3; 9 nucleotides align to TRBD1. The germline V gene encodes CDR1 SGHNT and CDR2 YENEEA. The CDR3 consists of 18 residues. Trimming removed 0 bases from V and 6 bases from J; junction bases left unmatched: 13.

The chain is built from TRBV19 and TRBJ2-1; 9 bases agree with TRBD2. The CDR3 covers 14 residues. Unmatched junction bases numbered 2, after V lost 3 bases and J lost 5 bases. Germline lookup yields CDR1 LNHDA and CDR2 SQIVND (reference sequence). The CDR3 DNA reads as TGTGCCAGTAGTATTAGCGGGAGCCACAATGAGCAGTTCTTC. It specifies CASSISGSHNEQFF.

This clone was counted once. The chain is built from TRBV6-5 and TRBJ2-7, with a weak D call TRBD2 (6 bases). Germline values: CDR1 MNHEY, CDR2 SVGAGI. This CDR3 has 15 amino acids. V was shortened by 6 bases and J by 0 bases, with 15 bases between the two germline ends. The CDR3, as DNA: TGTGCCAGCAGGGACCCGGGGGAGAGCTCCTACGAGCAGTACTTC. It encodes CASRDPGESSYEQYF.

The chain links TRBV6-2 or TRBV6-3 to TRBJ2-1, with TRBD2 as a possible D gene (6 bases). The V and J ends lost 6 bases and 8 bases respectively, with 14 bases between them. In germline, CDR1 is MNHEY, CDR2 SVGEGT. The CDR3 totals 13 residues. The DNA for the CDR3 is TGTGCCAGCAGCGGGAGACTAGGCTATGAGCAGTTCTTC. Its translation: CASSGRLGYEQFF.

This clone was picked up a small number of times. V is TRBV28 and J is TRBJ1-2; D is uncertain. Trimming left V 1 base short and J 4 bases short, with 7 bases between. This CDR3 region has 13 residues. Germline CDR1 MDHEN, CDR2 SYDVKM. The CDR3 loop is CASSLFVGYGYTF. CDR3 bases: TGTGCCAGCAGTTTATTCGTCGGCTATGGCTACACCTTC.

CDR3: CASSAQGYNYGYTF. The CDR3 coding sequence is TGTGCCAGCAGTGCGCAGGGTTACAACTATGGCTACACCTTC. J is TRBJ1-2 and V is TRBV25-1; maybe TRBD1 (5 bases). CDR1 and CDR2 from the germline V gene are MGHDK and SYGVNS. Deletions cut 4 bases from V and 2 bases from J, with 11 bases between. This CDR3 spans 14 amino acids.

The chain uses TRBV3-1 (or the pseudogene TRBV3-2) and TRBJ1-1, with D unclear. This CDR3 comprises 14 residues. The germline V and J ends were trimmed by 1 base and 3 bases, with 9 bases remaining between them. Germline lookup yields CDR1 LGHDT and CDR2 YNNKEL (reference sequence). This CDR3 is CASSQVSGYTEAFF. The CDR3 DNA reads TGTGCCAGCAGCCAAGTATCCGGGTACACTGAAGCTTTCTTT.

The chain employs TRBV11-3 and TRBJ1-1, with TRBD1 as a possible D gene (6 bases). V dropped 0 bases and J dropped 1 base, with 12 bases sitting between them. CDR3 length: 16 amino acids. The germline gives CDR1 SGHNT, CDR2 YENEEA. The CDR3 spells CASSLDRGAGNTEAFF. CDR3 DNA sequence: TGTGCCAGCAGCTTAGATCGGGGGGCAGGGAACACTGAAGCTTTCTTT.

The J gene is TRBJ1-1, the V gene TRBV21-1; no DNA check was done on the table's D call, TRBD1. TRBV21-1 is a pseudogene locus. The CDR3 has 17 residues. In DNA form, the CDR3 reads TGTGCCAGCAGCCCAAAAGCAGGGGCGAACATGAACACTGAAGCTTTCTTT. Encoded protein: CASSPKAGANMNTEAFF.

The DNA of the CDR3 is TGCAGTGCTAGCCCCTATTTCGAGCAGTACTTC. Translation gives CSASPYFEQYF. The rearrangement joins TRBV20-1 to TRBJ2-7; D remains unclear. The CDR3 has 11 residues. Germline V gene sequence: CDR1 DFQATT, CDR2 SNEGSKA (reference sequence). V shed 3 bases and J shed 6 bases, with 9 bases lying between them.

This chain joins TRBV3-1 (or the pseudogene TRBV3-2) and TRBJ2-1, with TRBD2 matching over 7 bases. V lost 1 base, J lost 7 bases, and 7 bases stayed unmatched. CDR3 size: 15 residues. From germline, CDR1 is LGHDT and CDR2 YNNKEL (reference sequence). CDR3 coding DNA: TGTGCCAGCAGCCAAGCCGCGGGAGTTCGAAATGAGCAGTTCTTC. This encodes CASSQAAGVRNEQFF.

The chain carries TRBV7-2 and TRBJ1-2; 7 bases align to TRBD1. Germline assignment: CDR1 SGHTA and CDR2 FQGNSA. V gave up 5 bases and J gave up 2 bases; unmatched junction bases: 8. CDR3 size: 15 residues. CDR3 sequence (DNA): TGTGCCAGCAGCAGATCGACAGGGATCAACTATGGCTACACCTTC. The encoded protein is CASSRSTGINYGYTF. The full variable domain, with the rest looked up from reference TRBV7-2 and TRBJ1-2, is GAGVSQSPSNKVTEKGKDVELRCDPISGHTALYWYRQSLGQGLEFLIYFQGNSAPDKSGLPSDRFSAERTGGSVSTLTIQRTQQEDSAVYLCASSRSTGINYGYTFGSGTRLTVV.

This rearrangement joins TRBV30 to TRBJ1-5; D unclear. The germline gives CDR1 GTSNPN, CDR2 SVGIG (reference sequence). With 6 bases removed from V and 2 bases from J, the gap between germline ends came to 14 bases. The CDR3 loop spans 14 amino acids. CDR3 in amino acids: CACGPAGGNQPQHF. CDR3 bases: TGTGCCTGTGGACCCGCCGGAGGCAATCAGCCCCAGCATTTT.